This T cell receptor (beta chain) was observed in a study of T cell repertoires in cytomegalovirus infection. MiXCR, run by TCRdb on the reads, gives a single entry per CDR3 protein. The sample includes 100,000 or so distinct CDR3 sequences, more than 20% of them seen just once. This clonotype showed up just a few times. The V gene lost 1 base and the J gene lost 3 bases, with 16 bases spanning the gap. Looked up from germline, CDR1 is SQVTM and CDR2 is ANQGSEA. The CDR3 consists of 15 residues. Sequencing was performed on CD8+ T cells from PBMCs. The source is a human donor in good health (CMV status not recorded). Some clones in this sample may be carry-over from other donors' samples. The V gene is TRBV29-1, the J gene TRBJ2-7; D is tentatively TRBD1 or TRBD2 (5 bases each). The CDR3 DNA sequence: TGCAGCGTTGAAGTAGCGAAACAGGCAAGCTACGAGCAGTACTTC. The encoded protein is CSVEVAKQASYEQYF.